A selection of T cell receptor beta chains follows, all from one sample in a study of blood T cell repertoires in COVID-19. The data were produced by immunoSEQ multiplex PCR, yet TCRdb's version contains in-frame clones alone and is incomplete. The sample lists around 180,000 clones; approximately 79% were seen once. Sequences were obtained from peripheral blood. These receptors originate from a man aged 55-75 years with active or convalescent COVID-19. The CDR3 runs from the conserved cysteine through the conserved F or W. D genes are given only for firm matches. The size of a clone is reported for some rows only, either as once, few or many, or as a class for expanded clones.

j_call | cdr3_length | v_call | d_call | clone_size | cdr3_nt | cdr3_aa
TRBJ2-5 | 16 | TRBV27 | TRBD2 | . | TGTGCCAGCAGCCAGACTAGCGGGAGGGCCTCGGAGACCCAGTACTTC | CASSQTSGRASETQYF
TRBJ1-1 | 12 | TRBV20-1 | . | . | TGCAGTGCTAGTCGGGGAGTGGGTGAAGCTTTCTTT | CSASRGVGEAFF
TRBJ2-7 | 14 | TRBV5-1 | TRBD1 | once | TGCGCCAGCAGCTTGGTGACAGGGTCCTACGAGCAGTACTTC | CASSLVTGSYEQYF
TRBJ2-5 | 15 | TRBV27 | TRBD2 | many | TGTGCCAGCAGGGTTGGACTAGCGGGAGTGGAGACCCAGTACTTC | CASRVGLAGVETQYF
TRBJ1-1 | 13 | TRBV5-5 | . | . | TGTGCCAGCAGCTTGTGGGGCAACACTGAAGCTTTCTTT | CASSLWGNTEAFF
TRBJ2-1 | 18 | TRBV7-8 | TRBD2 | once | TGTGCCAGCAGCTTAGCGCAGGGTAGCGGGATTCCTCACAATGAGCAGTTCTTC | CASSLAQGSGIPHNEQFF
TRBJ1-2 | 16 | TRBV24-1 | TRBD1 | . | TGTGCCACCAGTGATTTCGCAGGGGGCGTAGGCTATGGCTACACCTTC | CATSDFAGGVGYGYTF
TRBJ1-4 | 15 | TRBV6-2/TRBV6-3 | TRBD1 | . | TGTGCCAGCAGCCGTCCGGGACAGCGAAATGAAAAACTGTTTTTT | CASSRPGQRNEKLFF
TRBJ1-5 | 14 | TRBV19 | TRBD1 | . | TGTGCCAGTAGTGCGGGACAGAAAAATCAGCCCCAGCATTTT | CASSAGQKNQPQHF
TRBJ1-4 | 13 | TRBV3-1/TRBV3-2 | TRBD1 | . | TGTGCCAGCAGTGGGACAGGGGGTGAAAAACTGTTTTTT | CASSGTGGEKLFF
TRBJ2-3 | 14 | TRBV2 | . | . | TGTGCCAGCATGCCGGGACTCCCCACAGATACGCAGTATTTT | CASMPGLPTDTQYF
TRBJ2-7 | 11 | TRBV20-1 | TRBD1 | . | TGCAGGTTGACAGGGGCTGACGAGCAGTACTTC | CRLTGADEQYF
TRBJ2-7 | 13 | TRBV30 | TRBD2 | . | TGTGCCTGGACTAGCGGGCGAACCTACGAGCAGTACTTC | CAWTSGRTYEQYF
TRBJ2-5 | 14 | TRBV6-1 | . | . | TGTGCCAGCAGTGATGGCCTAGAACTGGAGACCCAGTACTTC | CASSDGLELETQYF
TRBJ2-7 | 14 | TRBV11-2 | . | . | TGTGCCAGCAGCTTTATATCGGGAACCTACGAGCAGTACTTC | CASSFISGTYEQYF